This T cell receptor (beta chain) was observed in a study of T cell changes during pregnancy in multiple sclerosis. Profiled with immunoSEQ multiplex PCR; TCRdb holds only in-frame clones, not every one. The data contain tens of thousands of clones, more than 70% of them seen just once; the ten biggest clones take up 0.7% to 0.9%. Trimming cost V 7 bases and J 4 bases, with 10 bases left between them. This CDR3 is built from 13 residues. Looked up from germline, CDR1 is LNHDA and CDR2 is SQIVND (reference sequence). This chain links TRBV19 with TRBJ2-2; D gene unclear. The origin of this receptor is a female donor in good health, enrolled as a control in a pregnancy study. Here the sequenced sample was peripheral blood, taken in the first trimester of pregnancy. CDR3 in DNA: TGTGCCAGTAACCTTTGGCCCACCGGGGAGCTGTTTTTT. It specifies CASNLWPTGELFF.